This TCR beta chain was recovered during a study of OX40 agonist ivuxolimab in advanced cancers. With regard to the full study: Ivuxolimab was an agonistic, fully human IgG2 monoclonal antibody directed against OX40 (CD134), a costimulatory receptor. A male proportion of around 83% and a mean age of 60 years, ranging from 23 to 79, were recorded for the dose-escalation cohort. Prior anti-PD-1, anti-PD-L1 or anti-CTLA-4 therapy was permitted, and about two fifths of dose-escalation patients had received checkpoint inhibitors. Partial responses occurred in three dose-escalation patients: two with cutaneous melanoma and one with hepatocellular carcinoma. Intravenous ivuxolimab was administered to patients every 2 weeks at six dose levels: 0.01, 0.1, 0.3, 1.5, 3 and 10 mg/kg. Of the approximately 54 dose-escalation patients, hepatocellular carcinoma was present in 19, melanoma in about 15, renal cell carcinoma in 9 and head and neck cancer in 9. The paper reports the monotherapy dose-escalation portion (N ≈ 52 patients) of the phase I ivuxolimab trial. Peripheral TCRbeta sequencing was intended to test whether TCR sequence diversity was altered and clonal T-cell expansion was caused by ivuxolimab. Overall study results and their limits: Low levels of normalized T-cell clonal expansion were also seen in some patients who did not respond. Antigen specificity was not determined for the clonally expanded peripheral T cells. At doses of 0.1 to 3.0 mg/kg, clonal expansion of both CD4+ and CD8+ blood T cells was observed from baseline to week 6. On average, CD8+ T cells showed more expanded clones than CD4+ T cells after ivuxolimab. Partial responders in the 0.1-3.0 mg/kg groups had among the lowest normalized peripheral clonal expansion, especially among CD8+ T cells.

On this clone: The specificity of this receptor is unknown. Nothing much larger sits one base from this clone, and base qualities are not available.

Genomic DNA was isolated from the sorted cells so that the TCRbeta CDR3 region could be sequenced. The immunoSEQ Assay was used for sequencing of TCRbeta CDR3 regions. TCRdb retrieved this table from immuneACCESS and kept in-frame rearrangements only. Not all clones are present; in checked studies, unresolved V genes account for under half, and no reason is known for the remainder. For this sample the table gives tens of thousands of clones, of which around 94% were detected only once. 15% to 19% of the sample lies in the top ten. The trial excluded patients who had a history of autoimmune disease or who were on systemic immunosuppression. Peripheral blood for TCR sequencing was drawn from every dose cohort at baseline, at cycle 4 day 1 and at cycle 7 day 1. Samples were obtained from an open-label, multicenter, first-in-human phase I dose-escalation trial of ivuxolimab. Adults with locally advanced or metastatic melanoma, renal cell carcinoma, hepatocellular carcinoma or head and neck squamous cell carcinoma were enrolled in the trial. Before TCR sequencing, CD4+ and CD8+ T cells were separately sorted from peripheral blood.

CDR1 and CDR2 are drawn from the germline V gene: MDHEN, SYDVKM. The CDR3 covers 15 residues, taking in both the cysteine and the phenylalanine. Only the CDR3 DNA is retained, 45 bases long and in frame from the first base. V sheds 5 bases and J sheds 2 bases, leaving 13 bases between their ends. The V gene is TRBV28 and the J gene is TRBJ1-5; TRBD1 is possibly the D segment (6 matching bases). The TCR sequence derives from an adult with an advanced solid tumor such as melanoma, head and neck, liver or kidney cancer. Source: CD4+ or CD8+ T cells sorted from blood, taken in a trial of the OX40 agonist ivuxolimab. The base sequence is TGTGCCAGCAGTCTCGTCAGGGGCGGCAATCAGCCCCAGCATTTT. It specifies CASSLVRGGNQPQHF. The entire variable domain, with the stretches around the CDR3 drawn from the reference TRBV28 and TRBJ1-5 proteins, is DVKVTQSSRYLVKRTGEKVFLECVQDMDHENMFWYRQDPGLGLRLIYFSYDVKMKEKGDIPEGYSVSREKKERFSLILESASTNQTSMYLCASSLVRGGNQPQHFGDGTRLSIL.